This T cell receptor (beta chain) was recovered during a study of blood T cell repertoires in COVID-19. The CDR3 has 14 amino acids. CDR1 MNHEY and CDR2 SVGAGI come from the germline V gene. Deletions cut 4 bases from V and 8 bases from J, with 14 bases between. This clone is medium-sized. Original processing notes: The assay estimated nucleated cells by amplifying reference gene primers. Profiling relied on immunoSEQ multiplex PCR, and the TCRdb table lists in-frame clones only, not all of them. From that table come the V and J calls and clone size; the DNA was used to work out D and trimming. The profile covers 95,000 to 150,000 clones, with approximately 87% appearing a single time and more than 2% taken by the ten largest.

The sequencing sample was made of peripheral blood. The rearrangement joins TRBV6-5 to TRBJ1-4; D remains ambiguous. This clonotype was obtained from a woman in her forties or fifties with acute or convalescent COVID-19. CDR3 DNA sequence: TGTGCCAGCAGTTTGAGAACAGACGGCGAAAAACTGTTTTTT. Translated: CASSLRTDGEKLFF.